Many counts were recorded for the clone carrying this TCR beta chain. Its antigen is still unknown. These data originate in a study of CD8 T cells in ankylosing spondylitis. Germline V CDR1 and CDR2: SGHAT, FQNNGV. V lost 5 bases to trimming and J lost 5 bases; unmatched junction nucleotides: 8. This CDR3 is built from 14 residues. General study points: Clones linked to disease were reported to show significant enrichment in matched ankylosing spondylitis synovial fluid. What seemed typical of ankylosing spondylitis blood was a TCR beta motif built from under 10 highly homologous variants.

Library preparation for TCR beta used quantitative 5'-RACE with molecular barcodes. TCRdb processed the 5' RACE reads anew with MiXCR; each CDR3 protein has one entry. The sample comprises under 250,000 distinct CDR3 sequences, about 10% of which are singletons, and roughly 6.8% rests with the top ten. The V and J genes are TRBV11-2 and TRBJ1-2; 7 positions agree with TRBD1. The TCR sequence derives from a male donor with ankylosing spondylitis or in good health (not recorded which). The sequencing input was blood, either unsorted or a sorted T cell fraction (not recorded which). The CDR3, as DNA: TGTGCCAGCAGCGGGAGGACAGGTTCATATGGCTACACCTTC. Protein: CASSGRTGSYGYTF.